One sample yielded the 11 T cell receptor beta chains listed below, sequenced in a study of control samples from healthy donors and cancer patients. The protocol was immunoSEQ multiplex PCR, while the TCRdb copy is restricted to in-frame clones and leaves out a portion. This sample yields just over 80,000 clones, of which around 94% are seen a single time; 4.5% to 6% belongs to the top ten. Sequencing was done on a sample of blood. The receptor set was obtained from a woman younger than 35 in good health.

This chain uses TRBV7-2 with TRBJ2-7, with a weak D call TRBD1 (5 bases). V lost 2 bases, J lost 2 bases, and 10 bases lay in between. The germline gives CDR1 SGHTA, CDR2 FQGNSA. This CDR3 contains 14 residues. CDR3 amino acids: CASSLSRQTYEQYF. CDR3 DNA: TGTGCCAGCAGCTTAAGTCGACAGACCTACGAGCAGTACTTC.

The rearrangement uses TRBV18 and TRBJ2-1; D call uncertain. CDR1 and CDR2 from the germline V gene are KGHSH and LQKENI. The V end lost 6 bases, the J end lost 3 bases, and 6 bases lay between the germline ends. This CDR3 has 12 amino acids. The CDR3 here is CASSRNYNEQFF. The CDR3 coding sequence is TGTGCCAGCTCGCGAAACTACAATGAGCAGTTCTTC.

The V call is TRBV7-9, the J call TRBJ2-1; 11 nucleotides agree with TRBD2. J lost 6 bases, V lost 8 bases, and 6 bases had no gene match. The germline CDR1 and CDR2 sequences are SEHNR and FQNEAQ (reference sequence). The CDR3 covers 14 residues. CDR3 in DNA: TGTGCCAGCGGTAGCGGGGGGGCAATCAATGAGCAGTTCTTC. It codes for CASGSGGAINEQFF.

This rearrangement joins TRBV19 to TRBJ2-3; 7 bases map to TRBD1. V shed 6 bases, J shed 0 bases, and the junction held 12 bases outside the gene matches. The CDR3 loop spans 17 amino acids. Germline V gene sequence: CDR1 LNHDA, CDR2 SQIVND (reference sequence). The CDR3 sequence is CASRVVHDRVSTDTQYF. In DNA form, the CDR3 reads TGTGCCAGTAGGGTAGTCCACGACAGGGTCAGCACAGATACGCAGTATTTT.

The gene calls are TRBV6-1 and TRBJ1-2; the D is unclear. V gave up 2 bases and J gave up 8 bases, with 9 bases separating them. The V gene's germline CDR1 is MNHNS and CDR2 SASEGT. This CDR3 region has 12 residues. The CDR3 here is CASSERRWGYTF. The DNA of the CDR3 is TGTGCCAGCAGTGAACGTCGGTGGGGCTACACCTTC.

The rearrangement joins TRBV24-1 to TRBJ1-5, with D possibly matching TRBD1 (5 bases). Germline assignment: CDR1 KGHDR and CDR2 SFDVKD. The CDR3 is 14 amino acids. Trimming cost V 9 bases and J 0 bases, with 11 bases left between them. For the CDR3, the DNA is TGTGCCACCTCCGGGACTTATAGCAATCAGCCCCAGCATTTT. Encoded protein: CATSGTYSNQPQHF.

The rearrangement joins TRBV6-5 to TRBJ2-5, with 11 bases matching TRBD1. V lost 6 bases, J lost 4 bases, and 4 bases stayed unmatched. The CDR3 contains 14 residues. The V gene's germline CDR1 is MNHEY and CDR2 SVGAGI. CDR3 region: CASSLGTGGETQYF. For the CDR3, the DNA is TGTGCCAGCAGCCTAGGGACAGGGGGAGAGACCCAGTACTTC.

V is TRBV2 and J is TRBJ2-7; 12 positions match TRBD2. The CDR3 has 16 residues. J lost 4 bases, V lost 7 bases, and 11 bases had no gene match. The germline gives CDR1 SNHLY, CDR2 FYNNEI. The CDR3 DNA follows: TGTGCCAGCAATCCTAGCGGGGGGGCTCCCGTTTACGAGCAGTACTTC. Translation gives CASNPSGGAPVYEQYF. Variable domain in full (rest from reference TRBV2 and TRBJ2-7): EPEVTQTPSHQVTQMGQEVILRCVPISNHLYFYWYRQILGQKVEFLVSFYNNEISEKSEIFDDQFSVERPDGSNFTLKIRSTKLEDSAMYFCASNPSGGAPVYEQYFGPGTRLTVT.

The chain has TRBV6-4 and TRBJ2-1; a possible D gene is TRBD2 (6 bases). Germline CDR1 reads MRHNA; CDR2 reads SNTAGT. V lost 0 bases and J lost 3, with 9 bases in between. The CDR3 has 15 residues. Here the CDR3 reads CASSDSNGGYNEQFF. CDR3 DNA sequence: TGTGCCAGCAGTGACTCCAACGGGGGCTACAATGAGCAGTTCTTC.

As DNA, the CDR3 is TGTGCCAGCAGCGTAACTTGGACAGGGTGGGGCGAGACCCAGTACTTC. It yields the protein CASSVTWTGWGETQYF. V usage is TRBV9 and J usage is TRBJ2-5; 8 nucleotides align to TRBD1. This CDR3 spans 16 amino acids. The germline CDR1 and CDR2 sequences are SGDLS and YYNGEE. With V trimmed by 1 base and J by 5 bases, 10 bases remained unmatched. The full variable domain, its missing parts supplied by reference TRBV9 and TRBJ2-5, is DSGVTQTPKHLITATGQRVTLRCSPRSGDLSVYWYQQSLDQGLQFLIQYYNGEERAKGNILERFSAQQFPDLHSELNLSSLELGDSALYFCASSVTWTGWGETQYFGPGTRLLVL.

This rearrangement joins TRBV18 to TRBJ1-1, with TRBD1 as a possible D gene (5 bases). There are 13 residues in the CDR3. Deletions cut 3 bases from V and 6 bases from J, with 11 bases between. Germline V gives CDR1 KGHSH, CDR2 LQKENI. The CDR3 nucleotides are TGTGCCAGCTCACCCTGGGACTTTTCTGAAGCTTTCTTT. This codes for CASSPWDFSEAFF.